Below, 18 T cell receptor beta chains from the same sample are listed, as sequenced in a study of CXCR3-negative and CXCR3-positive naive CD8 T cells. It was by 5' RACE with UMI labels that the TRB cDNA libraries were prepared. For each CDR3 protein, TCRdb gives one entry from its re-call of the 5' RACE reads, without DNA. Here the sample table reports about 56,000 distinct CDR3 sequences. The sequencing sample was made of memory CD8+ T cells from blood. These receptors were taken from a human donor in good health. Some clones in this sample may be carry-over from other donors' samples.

CDR3: CASSTGEAVWTDTQYF. The chain recombines TRBV5-4 with TRBJ2-3; checking the TCRdb D call of TRBD2 is not possible without DNA. The CDR3 is 16 amino acids. Germline V lookup: CDR1 SGHNT, CDR2 YYREEE (reference sequence).

The CDR3 is CAIHDPSGPYPYNEQFF. The V and J genes are TRBV10-3 and TRBJ2-1; there is no DNA to check the TCRdb D call of TRBD2. Germline lookup yields CDR1 ENHRY and CDR2 SYGVKD. The CDR3 sequence is 17 residues long.

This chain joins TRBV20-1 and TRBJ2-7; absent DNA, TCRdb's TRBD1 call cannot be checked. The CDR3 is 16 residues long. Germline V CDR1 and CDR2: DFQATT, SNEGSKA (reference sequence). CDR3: CSARDLGGGDSYEQYF.

The chain's CDR3 is CSASGESSYNERFF. The V gene is TRBV20-1, the J gene TRBJ2-1. CDR1 and CDR2 from the germline V gene are DFQATT and SNEGSKA (reference sequence). This CDR3 spans 14 amino acids.

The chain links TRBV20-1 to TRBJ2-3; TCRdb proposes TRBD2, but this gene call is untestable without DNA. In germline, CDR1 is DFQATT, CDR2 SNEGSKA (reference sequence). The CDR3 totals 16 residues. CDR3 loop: CSARDPSGRDPDTQYF.

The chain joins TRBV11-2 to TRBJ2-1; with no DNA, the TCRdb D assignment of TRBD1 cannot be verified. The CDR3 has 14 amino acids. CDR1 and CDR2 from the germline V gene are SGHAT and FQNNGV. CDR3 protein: CASSRGGAGNEQFF.

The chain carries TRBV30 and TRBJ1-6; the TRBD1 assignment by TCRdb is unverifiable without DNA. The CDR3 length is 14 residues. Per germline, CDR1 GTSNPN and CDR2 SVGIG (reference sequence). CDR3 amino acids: CAWSPTGHASPLHF.

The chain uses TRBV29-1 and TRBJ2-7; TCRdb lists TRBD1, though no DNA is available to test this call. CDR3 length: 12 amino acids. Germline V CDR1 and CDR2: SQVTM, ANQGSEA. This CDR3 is CSVLQTDYEQYF.

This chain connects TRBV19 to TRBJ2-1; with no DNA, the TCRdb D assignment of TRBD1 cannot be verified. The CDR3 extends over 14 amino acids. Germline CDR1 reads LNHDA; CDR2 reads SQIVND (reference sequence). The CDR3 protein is CASSRQGASDEQFF.

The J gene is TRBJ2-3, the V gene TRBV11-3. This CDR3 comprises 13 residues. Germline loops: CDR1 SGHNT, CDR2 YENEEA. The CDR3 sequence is CASSTKTPDTQYF.

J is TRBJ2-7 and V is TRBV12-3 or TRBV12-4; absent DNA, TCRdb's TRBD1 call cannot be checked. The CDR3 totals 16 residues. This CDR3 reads CASSLAGREGPYEQYF.

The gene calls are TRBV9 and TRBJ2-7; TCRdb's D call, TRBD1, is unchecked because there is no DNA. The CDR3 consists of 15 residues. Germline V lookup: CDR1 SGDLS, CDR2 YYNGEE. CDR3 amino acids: CASSVGDGKTYEQYF.

This chain's CDR3 is CSVDDSDNTEAFF. The chain couples TRBV29-1 to TRBJ1-1. CDR3 length: 13 residues. CDR1 and CDR2 (germline): SQVTM, ANQGSEA.

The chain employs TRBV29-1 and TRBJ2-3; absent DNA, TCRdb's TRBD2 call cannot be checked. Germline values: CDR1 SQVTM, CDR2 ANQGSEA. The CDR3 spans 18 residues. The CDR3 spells CSVLGLAGGRVWTDTQYF.

The CDR3 protein is CASSLLGLAGDQETQYF. This rearrangement joins TRBV4-1 to TRBJ2-5; with no DNA, the TCRdb D assignment of TRBD2 cannot be verified. Germline CDR1 reads MGHRA; CDR2 reads YSYEKL. The CDR3 sequence is 17 residues long.

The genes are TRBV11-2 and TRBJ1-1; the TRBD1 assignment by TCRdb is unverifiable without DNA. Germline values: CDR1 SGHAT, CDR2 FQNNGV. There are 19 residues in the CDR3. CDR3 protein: CASSLVPTRDRGRLGEAFF. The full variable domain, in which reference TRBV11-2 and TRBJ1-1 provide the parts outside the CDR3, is EAGVAQSPRYKIIEKRQSVAFWCNPISGHATLYWYQQILGQGPKLLIQFQNNGVVDDSQLPKDRFSAERLKGVDSTLKIQPAKLEDSAVYLCASSLVPTRDRGRLGEAFFGQGTRLTVV.

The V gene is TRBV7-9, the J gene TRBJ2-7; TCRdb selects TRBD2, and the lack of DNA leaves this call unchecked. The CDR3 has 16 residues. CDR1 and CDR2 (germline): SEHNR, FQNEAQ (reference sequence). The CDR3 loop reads CASSPRVAGGQYEQYF.

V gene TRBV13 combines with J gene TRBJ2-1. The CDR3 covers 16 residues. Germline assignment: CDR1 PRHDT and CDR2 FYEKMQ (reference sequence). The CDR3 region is CASSLKDWESYNEQFF.